The 16 T cell receptor beta chains given below trace back to one sample, sequenced in a study of T cell responses to AZD1222 COVID-19 vaccine. Here immunoSEQ multiplex PCR was the method, and the copy in TCRdb shows in-frame clones only, minus some. The table includes 98,000 or so clones, about nine tenths detected once. The input for sequencing was peripheral blood, taken on day 0 of AZD1222 vaccination. The receptors stem from an adult in good health.

V gene TRBV13 combines with J gene TRBJ1-4; D might be TRBD1 (5 bases). The CDR3 length is 18 residues. Per the germline V gene, CDR1 is PRHDT and CDR2 is FYEKMQ (reference sequence). V lost 5 bases and J lost 4, with 23 bases in between. CDR3 in DNA: TGTGCCAGCAGCATGGCGTGGGGGGATTCGCTAAGTAATGAAAAACTGTTTTTT. It specifies CASSMAWGDSLSNEKLFF.

This chain connects TRBV5-6 to TRBJ2-1; tentative D call: TRBD2 (6 bases). CDR3 length: 15 amino acids. Trimming took off 4 bases at V and 2 bases at J, with 13 bases between the two ends. The germline CDR1 and CDR2 sequences are SGHDT and YYEEEE. CDR3 sequence (DNA): TGTGCCAGCAGCGGGGGACTTGGCACCTACAATGAGCAGTTCTTC. Translating gives CASSGGLGTYNEQFF.

J is TRBJ2-7 and V is TRBV30; tentatively, D is TRBD2 (6 bases). Trimming removed 0 bases from V and 3 bases from J, with 15 bases in between. Per the germline V gene, CDR1 is GTSNPN and CDR2 is SVGIG (reference sequence). This CDR3 is built from 15 residues. The CDR3 region has the DNA TGTGCCTGGAGTGTCGGGAGCGACCAAGACTACGAGCAGTACTTC. Its translation: CAWSVGSDQDYEQYF.

For the CDR3, the DNA is TGTGCCAGCAGTGAGGGCAACTACAATGAGCAGTTCTTC. Its translation: CASSEGNYNEQFF. The chain links TRBV6-1 to TRBJ2-1, with unresolved D. The CDR3 totals 13 residues. Germline CDR1 is MNHNS and CDR2 is SASEGT. Trimming removed 3 bases from V and 3 bases from J, with 6 bases in between.

This rearrangement joins TRBV10-1 to TRBJ2-7; D may be TRBD2 (6 bases). V was cut by 0 bases and J by 2 bases, with 11 bases left in between. This CDR3 has 15 residues. The germline V gene encodes CDR1 WNHNN and CDR2 SYGVQD (reference sequence). This CDR3 reads CASSESTSGAYEQYF. DNA for the CDR3: TGCGCCAGCAGTGAGTCGACTAGTGGGGCCTACGAGCAGTACTTC.

V and J are TRBV6-5 and TRBJ1-4, with D tentatively TRBD1 (6 bases). Germline V gene data show CDR1 as MNHEY and CDR2 as SVGAGI. With 4 bases removed from V and 5 bases from J, the gap between germline ends came to 17 bases. This CDR3 contains 16 residues. This CDR3 is CASSSQGNTPNEKLFF. The CDR3 DNA sequence: TGTGCCAGCAGTTCACAGGGAAACACCCCAAATGAAAAACTGTTTTTT.

This chain links TRBV7-6 with TRBJ2-5; D possibly corresponds to TRBD2 (5 bases). CDR3 length: 16 amino acids. V lost 1 base to trimming and J lost 5 bases, with 17 bases between them. CDR1 SGHVS and CDR2 FNYEAQ come from the germline V gene. The CDR3 here is CASSLVGHSRGETQYF. The DNA of the CDR3 is TGTGCCAGCAGCTTAGTCGGGCATTCTCGAGGGGAGACCCAGTACTTC.

This sequence joins TRBV7-3 and TRBJ1-1, with D perhaps matching TRBD1 (6 bases). V was pared by 1 base and J by 1 base, with 13 bases between. The CDR3 length is 16 residues. Germline-derived CDR1 and CDR2 are SGHTA and FQGTGA. This CDR3 reads CASSLRAGARNTEAFF. The CDR3 DNA is TGTGCCAGCAGCTTAAGGGCAGGGGCGAGGAACACTGAAGCTTTCTTT.

The rearrangement joins TRBV18 to TRBJ2-7; maybe TRBD1 (6 bases). The CDR3 contains 13 residues. CDR1 KGHSH and CDR2 LQKENI come from the germline V gene. The ends were cut back, 6 bases at V and 6 bases at J, with 15 bases in the middle. Here the CDR3 reads CASSLQGSGEQYF. The CDR3 DNA follows: TGTGCCAGCTCCCTTCAGGGGTCCGGCGAGCAGTACTTC.

DNA for the CDR3: TGCGCCAGCAGCCGCGGGGGCACTGAAGCTTTCTTT. This translates into CASSRGGTEAFF. The V and J genes are TRBV5-1 and TRBJ1-1, with a tentative D call TRBD1 (5 bases). Germline loops: CDR1 SGHRS, CDR2 YFSETQ. The V gene lost 4 bases and the J gene lost 4 bases, with 8 bases spanning the gap. The CDR3 totals 12 residues.

The chain links TRBV9 to TRBJ2-7; D is uncertain. Germline V lookup: CDR1 SGDLS, CDR2 YYNGEE. V lost 4 bases, J lost 4 bases, and 15 bases lay in between. The CDR3 is 14 amino acids. The CDR3 reads CASSPQGYPYEQYF. CDR3 nucleotides: TGTGCCAGCAGCCCTCAAGGGTACCCATACGAGCAGTACTTC.

V usage is TRBV11-2 and J usage is TRBJ2-7, with 7 nucleotides matching TRBD2. The germline V gene has CDR1 SGHAT and CDR2 FQNNGV. With V trimmed by 6 bases and J by 1 base, 9 bases remained unmatched. CDR3 length: 15 amino acids. The CDR3 sequence is CASRLGLVGSYEQYF. CDR3 sequence (DNA): TGTGCCAGCAGGCTAGGACTAGTGGGGTCCTACGAGCAGTACTTC.

The chain carries TRBV7-9 and TRBJ1-5, with TRBD1 matching 11 bases. This CDR3 is built from 16 residues. Germline V CDR1 and CDR2: SEHNR, FQNEAQ (reference sequence). Germline trimming cut 5 bases from V and 2 bases from J; bases unmatched to any gene: 5. The CDR3 loop reads CASSPWTGGGNQPQHF. The CDR3 bases are TGTGCCAGCAGCCCCTGGACAGGGGGCGGCAATCAGCCCCAGCATTTT.

V and J are TRBV6-5 and TRBJ1-1, with D possibly TRBD1 on 6 matching bases. Germline V lookup: CDR1 MNHEY, CDR2 SVGAGI. Between the trimmed V and J ends, which lost 5 bases and 2 bases, there was a span of 15 bases. This CDR3 is 15 amino acids long. DNA for the CDR3: TGTGCCAGCAGTAACGGGGGGCGGGGTAACACTGAAGCTTTCTTT. Protein product: CASSNGGRGNTEAFF.

This clone showed up just once. The genes are TRBV5-1 and TRBJ2-7; 8 bases agree with TRBD2. V lost 5 bases and J lost 0; bases outside the gene matches: 4. The CDR3 is 14 residues long. The germline gives CDR1 SGHRS, CDR2 YFSETQ. The CDR3 spells CASRDSGVSYEQYF. The CDR3 DNA sequence: TGCGCCAGCAGGGATAGCGGGGTCTCCTACGAGCAGTACTTC.

The chain combines TRBV10-1 with TRBJ1-1, with unresolved D. The length of the CDR3 is 13 residues. Germline V gives CDR1 WNHNN, CDR2 SYGVQD (reference sequence). The V end was cut by 5 bases, the J end by 0 bases, with 7 bases between. CDR3 coding DNA: TGCGCCAGCAGTCACAAGTTGAACACTGAAGCTTTCTTT. It yields the protein CASSHKLNTEAFF.